This TCR beta chain was observed in a study of OX40 agonist ivuxolimab in advanced cancers. Repertoires were generated with immunoSEQ multiplex PCR, while TCRdb's copy carries only in-frame clones and drops some. This sample has 71,000 or so clones; around 81% occur once, and the top ten carry approximately 8%. From germline, CDR1 is LNHDA and CDR2 SQIVND (reference sequence). V lost 4 bases and J lost 8; bases outside the gene matches: 5. The CDR3 has 13 residues. This clone was seen a handful of times. The sequencing used CD4+ or CD8+ T cells sorted from blood, collected in a trial of the OX40 agonist ivuxolimab. The chain couples TRBV19 to TRBJ1-1; 9 nucleotides align to TRBD1. This clonotype was sampled from an adult with an advanced solid tumor such as melanoma, head and neck, liver or kidney cancer. For the CDR3, the DNA is TGTGCCAGTAGTACCGGGACAGGGAGGGAAGCTTTCTTT. Translating gives CASSTGTGREAFF.